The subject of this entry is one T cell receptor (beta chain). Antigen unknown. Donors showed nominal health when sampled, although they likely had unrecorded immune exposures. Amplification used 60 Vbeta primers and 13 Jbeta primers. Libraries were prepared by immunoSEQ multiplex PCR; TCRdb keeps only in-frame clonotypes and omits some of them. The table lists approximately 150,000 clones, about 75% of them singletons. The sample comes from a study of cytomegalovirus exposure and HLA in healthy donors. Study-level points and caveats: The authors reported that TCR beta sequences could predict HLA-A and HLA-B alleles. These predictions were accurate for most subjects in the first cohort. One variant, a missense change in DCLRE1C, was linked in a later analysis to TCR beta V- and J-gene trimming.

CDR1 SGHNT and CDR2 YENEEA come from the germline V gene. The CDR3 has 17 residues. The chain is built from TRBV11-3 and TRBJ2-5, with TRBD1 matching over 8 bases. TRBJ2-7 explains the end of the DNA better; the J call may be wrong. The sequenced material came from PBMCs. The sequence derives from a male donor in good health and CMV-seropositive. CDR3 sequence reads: CASSLSRTGTFSYEQYF. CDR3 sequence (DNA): TGTGCCAGCAGCTTATCCAGGACAGGGACCTTCTCCTACGAGCAGTACTTC.